This entry describes one T cell receptor (beta chain). Antigen specificity is unknown. The germline CDR1 and CDR2 sequences are MGHDK and SYGVNS. CDR3 length: 15 amino acids. V trimming: 4 bases; J trimming: 6 bases; junction bases outside the gene matches: 5. The sample originates from a study of siplizumab effects on memory and regulatory T cells. Findings of the study overall: An assignable phenotype, naive or memory, was missing from roughly 83-96% of proliferating CD4+ or CD8+ clones. Siplizumab significantly decreased alloreactive sequences from unstimulated CD4+ memory cells. Naive T cells seemed more diverse than memory cells and seemed major alloresponse contributors.

TCR templates numbering approximately 9.3 x 10^4 were assayed per sample. Generated by immunoSEQ multiplex PCR, the TCRdb table keeps only in-frame clones and is missing some. In the table there are some 65,000 clones, approximately 89% of which are singletons. Input material: Tregs sorted from blood. The sequence was collected from a human donor in good health. The chain couples TRBV25-1 to TRBJ1-4, with 10 nucleotides matching TRBD1. For the CDR3, the DNA is TGTGCCAGCAGTGCCGGTGACAGGGGGCATGAAAAACTGTTTTTT. Translation gives CASSAGDRGHEKLFF.